These 30 T cell receptor beta chains came from one sample sequenced in a study of STAT3 mutations in large granular lymphocyte leukemia. Points from the study as a whole: At least one immunodominant TCR beta clonotype appeared in every T-cell large granular lymphocyte leukemia patient.

Sequenced by immunoSEQ multiplex PCR; TCRdb stores in-frame clones only, minus some. The data hold about 16,000 clones, with roughly four fifths observed a single time. Their specific antigens are unknown. Source material: peripheral blood mononuclear cells. These receptors came from a man over 45 with T-cell large granular lymphocyte leukemia. Some clones in this sample may be carry-over from other donors' samples.

This clone was recorded only once. CDR3 amino acids: CASSFLDEQYF. DNA for the CDR3: TGTGCCAGCAGCTTTTTGGACGAGCAGTACTTC. The J gene is TRBJ2-7, the V gene TRBV2; D unclear. This CDR3 has 11 residues. V gave up 6 bases and J gave up 5 bases, with 8 bases separating them. CDR1 is SNHLY, CDR2 FYNNEI, per germline.

V usage is TRBV10-3 and J usage is TRBJ2-7; maybe TRBD2 (6 bases). Germline loops: CDR1 ENHRY, CDR2 SYGVKD. V shed 7 bases and J shed 2 bases, with 21 bases lying between them. The CDR3 is 16 amino acids. Here the CDR3 reads CAITRTPGRSTYEQYF. Here the CDR3 DNA reads TGTGCCATCACCAGAACCCCGGGGAGGTCGACCTACGAGCAGTACTTC.

The V and J genes are TRBV18 and TRBJ1-6, with 9 bases identical to TRBD1. The germline V gene has CDR1 KGHSH and CDR2 LQKENI. V lost 3 bases, J lost 7 bases, and 1 base stayed unmatched. The length of the CDR3 is 14 residues. DNA of the CDR3: TGTGCCAGCTCACCCGGGACAGGGAATTCACCCCTCCACTTT. Residues: CASSPGTGNSPLHF. The entire variable domain, with the rest obtained from reference TRBV18 and TRBJ1-6, is as follows: NAGVMQNPRHLVRRRGQEARLRCSPMKGHSHVYWYRQLPEEGLKFMVYLQKENIIDESGMPKERFSAEFPKEGPSILRIQQVVRGDSAAYFCASSPGTGNSPLHFGNGTRLTVT.

The chain is built from TRBV6-1 and TRBJ1-6, with D uncertain. Germline V CDR1 and CDR2: MNHNS, SASEGT. The CDR3 covers 13 residues. V gave up 7 bases and J gave up 4 bases, with 8 bases separating them. The CDR3 bases are TGTGCCAGCATAGCGGGGTATAATTCACCCCTCCACTTT. Translated, it gives CASIAGYNSPLHF.

The chain carries TRBV13 and TRBJ1-2; D might be TRBD1 (5 bases). This CDR3 has 12 residues. The V and J ends lost 6 bases and 7 bases respectively, with 12 bases between them. Germline values: CDR1 PRHDT, CDR2 FYEKMQ (reference sequence). CDR3 in DNA: TGTGCCAGCAGTCACAGGCTCGGTGGCTACACCTTC. Translated: CASSHRLGGYTF. The entire variable domain, with the rest obtained from reference TRBV13 and TRBJ1-2, is as follows: AAGVIQSPRHLIKEKRETATLKCYPIPRHDTVYWYQQGPGQDPQFLISFYEKMQSDKGSIPDRFSAQQFSDYHSELNMSSLELGDSALYFCASSHRLGGYTFGSGTRLTVV.

The V and J genes are TRBV4-2 and TRBJ1-2, with 8 bases fitting TRBD1. The CDR3 consists of 16 residues. The trim removed 0 bases at V and 4 bases at J, leaving 7 bases unmatched. The germline gives CDR1 LGHNA, CDR2 YNFKEQ. The CDR3 DNA is TGTGCCAGCAGCCAAGATCATGGGGACAGGCCCTATGGCTACACCTTC. Translated: CASSQDHGDRPYGYTF.

Concerning this clone itself: In the same sample, other DNA sequences code for this CDR3. The rearrangement joins TRBV6-4 to TRBJ2-3; the match to TRBD2 covers 12 bases. Germline V gives CDR1 MRHNA, CDR2 SNTAGT. V gave up 2 bases and J gave up 3 bases; unmatched junction bases: 0. The CDR3 runs 15 residues. CDR3 in DNA: TGTGCCAGCAGTGACGGGACTAGCGGGACAGATACGCAGTATTTT. This sequence encodes CASSDGTSGTDTQYF.

This chain links TRBV7-9 with TRBJ2-5, with 7 bases fitting TRBD2. V lost 6 bases and J lost 2; bases outside the gene matches: 9. Germline V gives CDR1 SEHNR, CDR2 FQNEAQ (reference sequence). CDR3 length: 15 amino acids. The CDR3 sequence: CASSRLGEGQETQYF. CDR3 DNA sequence: TGTGCCAGCAGTCGCCTAGGGGAGGGGCAAGAGACCCAGTACTTC.

This clone was found a few times. The V call is TRBV7-2, the J call TRBJ2-7, with D unresolved. Germline loops: CDR1 SGHTA, CDR2 FQGNSA. V was shortened by 8 bases and J by 7 bases, with 15 bases between the two germline ends. The CDR3 sequence is 12 residues long. In DNA form, the CDR3 reads TGTGCCAGCGCCTTTGGGGTCCGGGAGCAGTACTTC. It encodes CASAFGVREQYF.

The V call is TRBV5-6, the J call TRBJ1-2; D gene unclear. Per the germline V gene, CDR1 is SGHDT and CDR2 is YYEEEE. The CDR3 has 13 amino acids. Trimming stripped 4 bases from V and 6 bases from J, with 13 bases between. The chain's CDR3 is CASSRTVSDGYTF. CDR3 nucleotide sequence: TGTGCCAGCAGCCGGACGGTCTCGGATGGCTACACCTTC. Full variable domain (missing parts from reference TRBV5-6 and TRBJ1-2): DAGVTQSPTHLIKTRGQQVTLRCSPKSGHDTVSWYQQALGQGPQFIFQYYEEEERQRGNFPDRFSGHQFPNYSSELNVNALLLGDSALYLCASSRTVSDGYTFGSGTRLTVV.

The genes are TRBV21-1 and TRBJ1-1. TRBV21-1 is a pseudogene locus. The length of the CDR3 is 16 residues. CDR3 coding DNA: TGTGCCAGCAGATATACCCTAGCTACAATTCGCACTGAAGCTTTCTTT. Translating it yields CASRYTLATIRTEAFF.

The genes are TRBV15 and TRBJ2-7; D is tentatively TRBD1 or TRBD2 (5 bases each). The CDR3 is 14 amino acids. Trimming removed 1 base from V and 0 bases from J, with 7 bases in between. Germline loops: CDR1 LNHNV, CDR2 YYDKDF (reference sequence). The CDR3 spells CATSRGGSSYEQYF. In nucleotides, the CDR3 is TGTGCCACCAGCAGAGGGGGGAGCTCCTACGAGCAGTACTTC. Full variable domain (remainder filled in from reference TRBV15 and TRBJ2-7): DAMVIQNPRYQVTQFGKPVTLSCSQTLNHNVMYWYQQKSSQAPKLLFHYYDKDFNNEADTPDNFQSRRPNTSFCFLDIRSPGLGDTAMYLCATSRGGSSYEQYFGPGTRLTVT.

The chain links TRBV4-1 to TRBJ2-2; 9 bases fit TRBD2. The J segment lost 4 bases and the V segment lost 4 bases, leaving 4 bases of the junction unmatched. This CDR3 has 15 residues. Germline V CDR1 and CDR2: MGHRA, YSYEKL. The CDR3 DNA reads TGCGCCAGCAGCCCTAGCGGGGCTGGCACCGGGGAGCTGTTTTTT. It translates to CASSPSGAGTGELFF.

The rearrangement joins TRBV5-5 to TRBJ2-7; tentative D call: TRBD1 (5 bases). The CDR3 covers 14 residues. The V end lost 2 bases, the J end lost 2 bases, and 11 bases lay between the germline ends. Germline CDR1 reads SGHKS; CDR2 reads YYEKEE (reference sequence). The CDR3 bases are TGTGCCAGCAGCTTTCTCCGACAGACCTACGAGCAGTACTTC. Translating gives CASSFLRQTYEQYF.

This clone was detected once. The chain employs TRBV5-4 and TRBJ1-6; 10 bases are a match to TRBD1. The CDR3 has 16 residues. Trimming removed 4 bases from V and 5 bases from J; junction bases left unmatched: 6. CDR1 and CDR2 from the germline V gene are SGHNT and YYREEE (reference sequence). The CDR3 here is CASSLTGGYNNSPLHF. The CDR3 DNA sequence: TGTGCCAGCAGCCTGACAGGGGGCTACAATAATTCACCCCTCCACTTT.

The rearrangement links TRBV19 to TRBJ1-5; D remains ambiguous. The germline CDR1 and CDR2 sequences are LNHDA and SQIVND (reference sequence). The ends were cut back, 5 bases at V and 7 bases at J, with 15 bases in the middle. This CDR3 is built from 14 residues. The DNA for the CDR3 is TGTGCCAGTAGTCCGCCGCGCAGCGCGCAGCCCCAGCATTTT. Protein: CASSPPRSAQPQHF.

This clone has only one observation. The chain carries TRBV5-1 and TRBJ1-1; 11 nucleotides line up with TRBD1. From germline, CDR1 is SGHRS and CDR2 YFSETQ. The ends lost 4 bases at V and 6 bases at J; junction bases unmatched: 8. The CDR3 is 15 amino acids. Here the CDR3 DNA reads TGCGCCAGCAGCGCCCGGGAGGACAGGGGGCCTGAAGCTTTCTTT. Its translation is CASSAREDRGPEAFF.

The rearrangement links TRBV18 to TRBJ1-6; no clear D. Between the trimmed V and J ends, which lost 6 bases and 8 bases, there was a span of 17 bases. This CDR3 contains 15 residues. Germline loops: CDR1 KGHSH, CDR2 LQKENI. CDR3 DNA sequence: TGTGCCAGCTCGCCCGGAGACGGTTGGGATTCACCCCTCCACTTT. Translation gives CASSPGDGWDSPLHF.

The chain joins TRBV18 to TRBJ1-3; no reliable D call. CDR3 size: 12 residues. Trimming shortened V by 6 bases and J by 4 bases, and 7 bases separated the two germline ends. Germline V CDR1 and CDR2: KGHSH, LQKENI. CDR3 sequence reads: CASSPEGNTIYF. The CDR3 DNA reads as TGTGCCAGCTCCCCGGAAGGAAACACCATATATTTT.

The V gene is TRBV5-5, the J gene TRBJ2-5, with a possible D match to TRBD1 (6 bases). The V gene lost 4 bases and the J gene lost 0 bases, with 13 bases spanning the gap. The CDR3 extends over 15 amino acids. Per the germline V gene, CDR1 is SGHKS and CDR2 is YYEKEE (reference sequence). The CDR3 here is CASSGTHAYQETQYF. CDR3 DNA sequence: TGTGCCAGCAGCGGGACACACGCGTACCAAGAGACCCAGTACTTC.

This sequence joins TRBV18 and TRBJ2-5; TRBD1 matches 9 bases. The CDR3 totals 13 residues. Trimming took 3 bases from V and 4 from J; bases not matched to a gene: 0. Germline V CDR1 and CDR2: KGHSH, LQKENI. The CDR3 spells CASSPGQGETQYF. CDR3 in DNA: TGTGCCAGCTCACCGGGACAGGGAGAGACCCAGTACTTC. Full variable domain (missing parts from reference TRBV18 and TRBJ2-5): NAGVMQNPRHLVRRRGQEARLRCSPMKGHSHVYWYRQLPEEGLKFMVYLQKENIIDESGMPKERFSAEFPKEGPSILRIQQVVRGDSAAYFCASSPGQGETQYFGPGTRLLVL.

V usage is TRBV28 and J usage is TRBJ2-3; TRBD1 agrees at 8 bases. From germline, CDR1 is MDHEN and CDR2 SYDVKM. The trim removed 11 bases at V and 6 bases at J, leaving 10 bases unmatched. This CDR3 contains 13 residues. CDR3 amino acids: CAVDRGELDTQYF. The DNA for the CDR3 is TGTGCCGTCGACAGGGGAGAATTGGATACGCAGTATTTT.

The rearrangement links TRBV14 to TRBJ2-7; TRBD2 might be the D (6 bases). The CDR3 extends over 15 amino acids. Germline V CDR1 and CDR2: SGHDN, FVKESK. The V end lost 0 bases, the J end lost 5 bases, and 14 bases lay between the germline ends. The CDR3 DNA follows: TGTGCCAGCAGCCAAGATCGGCCAGGGAGGAACGAGCAGTACTTC. This encodes CASSQDRPGRNEQYF.

The sample holds one count of this clone. The V call is TRBV4-1, the J call TRBJ1-1; TRBD1 agrees at 12 bases. The trim removed 0 bases at V and 7 bases at J, leaving 9 bases unmatched. The CDR3 is 17 amino acids. Germline V lookup: CDR1 MGHRA, CDR2 YSYEKL. This chain's CDR3 is CASSQDSGTGGNGEAFF. The CDR3 nucleotides are TGCGCCAGCAGCCAAGATTCGGGGACAGGGGGCAACGGTGAAGCTTTCTTT.

The chain carries TRBV5-1 and TRBJ2-7; TRBD2 matches 13 bases. The germline CDR1 and CDR2 sequences are SGHRS and YFSETQ. V was clipped by 4 bases and J by 5 bases; unmatched bases: 6. The CDR3 sequence is 15 residues long. The CDR3 is CASSGRGLAGHEQYF. The CDR3 DNA reads as TGCGCCAGCAGCGGAAGGGGACTAGCGGGGCACGAGCAGTACTTC. Looking up the rest from reference TRBV5-1 and TRBJ2-7 gives the full variable domain: KAGVTQTPRYLIKTRGQQVTLSCSPISGHRSVSWYQQTPGQGLQFLFEYFSETQRNKGNFPGRFSGRQFSNSRSEMNVSTLELGDSALYLCASSGRGLAGHEQYFGPGTRLTVT.

This clone is a singleton in its sample. The chain is built from TRBV19 and TRBJ2-5, with a weak D call TRBD2 (5 bases). The CDR3 runs 13 residues. Germline CDR1 reads LNHDA; CDR2 reads SQIVND (reference sequence). V lost 7 bases and J 5 bases, leaving 14 bases between the germline ends. The CDR3 DNA reads as TGTGCCAGTAAGCGTCGCGGGTTCGAGACCCAGTACTTC. Amino acids: CASKRRGFETQYF. The full variable domain, with the rest looked up from reference TRBV19 and TRBJ2-5, is DGGITQSPKYLFRKEGQNVTLSCEQNLNHDAMYWYRQDPGQGLRLIYYSQIVNDFQKGDIAEGYSVSREKKESFPLTVTSAQKNPTAFYLCASKRRGFETQYFGPGTRLLVL.

V gene TRBV18 combines with J gene TRBJ1-2, with TRBD1 matching 9 bases. With V trimmed by 5 bases and J by 7 bases, 5 bases remained unmatched. The CDR3 length is 13 residues. Germline CDR1 is KGHSH and CDR2 is LQKENI. This CDR3 is CASSADRGAGYTF. The CDR3 nucleotides are TGTGCCAGCTCAGCTGACAGGGGGGCTGGCTACACCTTC.

J is TRBJ1-4 and V is TRBV7-9; no firm D call. V was trimmed by 1 base and J by 5 bases, leaving 17 bases between them. Germline-derived CDR1 and CDR2 are SEHNR and FQNEAQ (reference sequence). The CDR3 loop spans 17 amino acids. The CDR3 region is CASSLGGFGQSNEKLFF. CDR3 nucleotide sequence: TGTGCCAGCAGCTTAGGAGGGTTTGGGCAGTCAAATGAAAAACTGTTTTTT.

The CDR3 here is CASSIQFDQPQHF. Here the CDR3 DNA reads TGTGCCAGTAGTATTCAGTTTGATCAGCCCCAGCATTTT. The V call is TRBV19, the J call TRBJ1-5; D gene unclear. This CDR3 has 13 amino acids. Trimming removed 3 bases at V and 5 bases at J, with 8 bases between. Germline V gene data show CDR1 as LNHDA and CDR2 as SQIVND (reference sequence).

The chain links TRBV7-2 to TRBJ1-1; no reliable D call. CDR3 length equals 14 residues. Trimming pared 5 bases from V and 4 bases from J, leaving 14 bases between. The germline V gene has CDR1 SGHTA and CDR2 FQGNSA. The CDR3 reads CASSPHWELTEAFF. DNA for the CDR3: TGTGCCAGCAGCCCCCATTGGGAGCTCACTGAAGCTTTCTTT.